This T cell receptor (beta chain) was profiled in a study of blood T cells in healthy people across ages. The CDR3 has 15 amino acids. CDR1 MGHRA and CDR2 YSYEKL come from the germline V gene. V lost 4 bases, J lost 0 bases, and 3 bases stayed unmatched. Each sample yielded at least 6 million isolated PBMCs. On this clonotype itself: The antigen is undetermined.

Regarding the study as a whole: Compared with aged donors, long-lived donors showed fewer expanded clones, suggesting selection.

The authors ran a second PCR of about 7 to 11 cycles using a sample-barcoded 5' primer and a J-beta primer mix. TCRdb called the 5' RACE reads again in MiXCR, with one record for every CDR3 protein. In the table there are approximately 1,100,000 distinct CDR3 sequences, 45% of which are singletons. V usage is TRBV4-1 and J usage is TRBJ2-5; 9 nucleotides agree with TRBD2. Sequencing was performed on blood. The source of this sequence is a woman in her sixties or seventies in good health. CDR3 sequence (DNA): TGCGCCAGCAGCCCTAGCGGGGCAAACCAAGAGACCCAGTACTTC. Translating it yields CASSPSGANQETQYF.